A selection of T cell receptor beta chains follows, all from one sample in a study of Ad26.COV2.S vaccination and SARS-CoV-2 variants. Using immunoSEQ multiplex PCR, the repertoire was profiled, and TCRdb retains in-frame clones only, with some absent. The sample includes a few hundred thousand clones, about four fifths of them seen just once. The input for sequencing was peripheral blood, taken in a trial of Ad26.COV2.S vaccine versus placebo. These receptors were collected from a person between 18 and 65 years old who received the Ad26.COV2.S COVID-19 vaccine or a placebo. CDR3s include the opening cysteine and the closing phenylalanine or tryptophan. A D gene is named only where the DNA matches it firmly. Only part of the rows carry a size: once, few, many, or a class if the clone is expanded.

J | size | D | V | DNA | CDR3
TRBJ2-4 | . | TRBD1 | TRBV6-6 | TGTGCCAGCAGTTACGGTCGAGGGACAGCAAACATTCAGTACTTC | CASSYGRGTANIQYF
TRBJ2-3 | . | TRBD1 | TRBV18 | TGTGCCAGCTCACCGGCTCACAGGGGGTACACAGATACGCAGTATTTT | CASSPAHRGYTDTQYF
TRBJ1-2 | . | TRBD1 | TRBV29-1 | TGCAGCGTTGTCAACAGGGGGCCTGACTATGGCTACACCTTC | CSVVNRGPDYGYTF
TRBJ2-2 | . | TRBD2 | TRBV29-1 | TGCAGCGTTCCTAGCGGGAGGGAAGTCGGGGAGCTGTTTTTT | CSVPSGREVGELFF
TRBJ2-2 | . | TRBD2 | TRBV27 | TGTGCCAGCAGTTTCGGACTAGCGAACACCGGGGAGCTGTTTTTT | CASSFGLANTGELFF
TRBJ2-5 | . | . | TRBV29-1 | TGCAGCGTTGAAGATACCGGGCGAGAAGTAGAGACCCAGTACTTC | CSVEDTGREVETQYF
TRBJ2-7 | . | TRBD2 | TRBV30 | TGTGCCTGGAGTGTTCGTCACCTAGCGGGAGACTGCGAGCAGTACTTC | CAWSVRHLAGDCEQYF
TRBJ2-1 | . | . | TRBV7-9 | TGTGCCAGCAGCTTCCTAACGTTAAAGGCCAATGAGCAGTTCTTC | CASSFLTLKANEQFF
TRBJ2-7 | . | . | TRBV7-2 | TGTGCCAGCAGCTCTGAGGACACTGGGGAGCAGTACTTC | CASSSEDTGEQYF
TRBJ2-5 | . | . | TRBV5-1 | TGCGCCAGCAGCCCTAGGACAGCGGGATGGAGGGAGACCCAGTACTTC | CASSPRTAGWRETQYF
TRBJ1-6 | few | TRBD1 | TRBV9 | TGTGCCAGCAGCGCCCATTCGGGACAGGGTGATCCCCTCCACTTT | CASSAHSGQGDPLHF
TRBJ2-5 | . | TRBD1 | TRBV5-1 | TGCGCCAGCAGCTTGGGACAGGGAAATAGGGAGACCCAGTACTTC | CASSLGQGNRETQYF
TRBJ1-2 | . | . | TRBV7-3 | TGTGCCAGCAGCCCCACGGGGGGCGAGAGGTTTGGTAGTGGCTACACCTTC | CASSPTGGERFGSGYTF
TRBJ1-1 | . | TRBD1 | TRBV14 | TGTGCCAGCAGCCATGGGGGGACAGGAACTGAAGCTTTCTTT | CASSHGGTGTEAFF
TRBJ2-4 | . | . | TRBV30 | TGTGCCTGGGGGCTTAAAAACATTCAGTACTTC | CAWGLKNIQYF
TRBJ1-5 | once | . | TRBV19 | TGTGCCAGTAGTATAATAGACAGTAGCAATCAGCCCCAGCATTTT | CASSIIDSSNQPQHF
TRBJ2-3 | once | . | TRBV12-5 | TGTGCTAGTGGTTCGCCCTCGGAAGATACGCAGTATTTT | CASGSPSEDTQYF
TRBJ1-2 | . | . | TRBV20-1 | TGCAGTGCTAGAGATGCGACGCACACCTTC | CSARDATHTF
TRBJ2-3 | . | . | TRBV29-1 | TGCAGCGTTGAAATAGGCCGCACAGATACGCAGTATTTT | CSVEIGRTDTQYF
TRBJ2-7 | . | . | TRBV4-1 | TGCGCCAGCAGCCAAGATAGGAGTGCCTTTTCTTCAGGGCAGTACTTC | CASSQDRSAFSSGQYF
TRBJ2-5 | . | . | TRBV6-2/TRBV6-3 | TGTGCCAGCAGTAATAGGGCCCCCTCTCAAGAGACCCAGTACTTC | CASSNRAPSQETQYF
TRBJ2-1 | . | . | TRBV7-3 | TGTGCCAGCAGCGCCGGACATGCCAATGAGCAGTTCTTC | CASSAGHANEQFF
TRBJ1-1 | . | . | TRBV25-1 | TGTGCCAGCGGCCGGACTCTTTCGAACACTGAAGCTTTCTTT | CASGRTLSNTEAFF
TRBJ2-2 | . | TRBD2 | TRBV11-3 | TGTGCCAGCAGCTTAGACCGACGGCGGGAGCTCACCGGGGAGCTGTTTTTT | CASSLDRRRELTGELFF
TRBJ1-2 | . | . | TRBV5-4 | TGTGCCAGCAGCGAAAGAGCTAACTATGGCTACACCTTC | CASSERANYGYTF
TRBJ1-2 | . | TRBD1 | TRBV19 | TGTGCCAGTAGTACACGGGACAGGGCCCCCAACTATGGCTACACCTTC | CASSTRDRAPNYGYTF
TRBJ1-5 | . | . | TRBV12-3/TRBV12-4 | TGTGCCAGCAGCTCCCAGAGTCAGCCCCAGCATTTT | CASSSQSQPQHF
TRBJ1-2 | . | . | TRBV4-1 | TGCGCCAGCAGCCAGGACAGCTCTTACTATGGCTACACCTTC | CASSQDSSYYGYTF
TRBJ1-5 | few | TRBD1 | TRBV10-2 | TGCGCCAGCCTCCCTGGGCCTGGACAGGTCCTTCAGCCCCAGCATTTT | CASLPGPGQVLQPQHF
TRBJ1-5 | . | . | TRBV5-1 | TGCGCCAGCAGCTTGGGAGACTCGGCCCTAGCAAGCAATCAGCCCCAGCATTTT | CASSLGDSALASNQPQHF
TRBJ2-5 | . | . | TRBV3-1/TRBV3-2 | TGTGCCAGCAGCCAACGTAGCGGTTTCGAGGTGGAGACCCAGTACTTC | CASSQRSGFEVETQYF
TRBJ1-3 | . | TRBD1 | TRBV19 | TGTGCCAGTACTGGGTTCAGGGGGCGCGGAAACACCATATATTTT | CASTGFRGRGNTIYF
TRBJ2-7 | . | . | TRBV12-3/TRBV12-4 | TGTGCCAGCAGTTTAGATGGGACCTACGAGCAGTACTTC | CASSLDGTYEQYF
TRBJ2-5 | . | TRBD2 | TRBV5-1 | TGCGCCAGCAGCTCGGGAGGCGGGAGGGAAGAGACCCAGTACTTC | CASSSGGGREETQYF
TRBJ2-3 | . | . | TRBV14 | TGTGCCAGCAGCCAACAGGAGACACGGATGAGCACAGATACGCAGTATTTT | CASSQQETRMSTDTQYF
TRBJ1-6 | once | . | TRBV27 | TGTGCCAGCAGTCGCATTGGGGGACCCTATAATTCACCCCTCCACTTT | CASSRIGGPYNSPLHF
TRBJ2-7 | . | . | TRBV7-6 | TGTGCCAGCAGCCTGCTCGGGACCGCCGACGAGCAGTACTTC | CASSLLGTADEQYF
TRBJ2-1 | . | . | TRBV11-3 | TGTGCCAGCAGCCCCCGGAGGGGGCTAGGGACCTACAATGAGCAGTTCTTC | CASSPRRGLGTYNEQFF
TRBJ2-7 | . | . | TRBV24-1 | TGTACGCCTAGGGGTACCCCCTACGAGCAGTACTTC | CTPRGTPYEQYF
TRBJ2-6 | . | TRBD1 | TRBV13 | TGTGCCAGCAGCGTTGACAGGGGGCTCATCTCTGGGGCCAACGTCCTGACTTTC | CASSVDRGLISGANVLTF
TRBJ1-6 | once | TRBD1 | TRBV6-5 | TGTGCCAGCAGTTGGGTTGCAGGGGGCGAGGGGGCTGTCCACTTT | CASSWVAGGEGAVHF
TRBJ1-2 | . | TRBD1 | TRBV6-5 | TGTGCCAGCAATTCACCGGGACAGGGGACTCGGGGCTACACCTTC | CASNSPGQGTRGYTF
TRBJ2-5 | . | . | TRBV7-2 | TGTGCCAGCGCTGGCCCAGGGGAAGAGACCCAGTACTTC | CASAGPGEETQYF
TRBJ2-5 | . | . | TRBV6-5 | TGTGCCAGCAGTTACTCGATCCTTCGGGGGGAGACCCAGTACTTC | CASSYSILRGETQYF
TRBJ2-1 | . | TRBD2 | TRBV15 | TGTGCCACCAGCAGAGATCTAGCGGGAATGAACAATGAGCAGTTCTTC | CATSRDLAGMNNEQFF
TRBJ2-5 | . | TRBD2 | TRBV5-1 | TGCGCCAGCACCCGCTTTACTAGCGGGTTAAAAGAGACCCAGTACTTC | CASTRFTSGLKETQYF
TRBJ1-1 | . | TRBD1 | TRBV5-4 | TGTGCCAGCAGCCCCCAGGGGGTCACTGAAGCTTTCTTT | CASSPQGVTEAFF
TRBJ1-3 | once | TRBD1 | TRBV28 | TGTGCCAGCGGGAACAGGGGTAGGCACACCATATATTTT | CASGNRGRHTIYF
TRBJ2-6 | few | TRBD1 | TRBV6-5 | TGTGCCAGCAGGGCAGGGGGCTCCGGGGCCAACGTCCTGACTTTC | CASRAGGSGANVLTF
TRBJ1-4 | once | . | TRBV5-1 | TGCGCCAGCAGCTTGAGGCAAGGACGTGCGACTAATGAAAAACTGTTTTTT | CASSLRQGRATNEKLFF
TRBJ2-6 | once | . | TRBV29-1 | TGCAGCGTTGGGGGAGAGGGGATAGCCTCCAACGTCCTGACTTTC | CSVGGEGIASNVLTF
TRBJ1-5 | few | . | TRBV10-2 | TGCGCCAGCGCCCGATCCTTCAATCAGCCCCAGCATTTT | CASARSFNQPQHF
TRBJ1-3 | . | . | TRBV18 | TGTGCCAGCTCACCACCACGAGCACGCTCTGGAAACACCATATATTTT | CASSPPRARSGNTIYF